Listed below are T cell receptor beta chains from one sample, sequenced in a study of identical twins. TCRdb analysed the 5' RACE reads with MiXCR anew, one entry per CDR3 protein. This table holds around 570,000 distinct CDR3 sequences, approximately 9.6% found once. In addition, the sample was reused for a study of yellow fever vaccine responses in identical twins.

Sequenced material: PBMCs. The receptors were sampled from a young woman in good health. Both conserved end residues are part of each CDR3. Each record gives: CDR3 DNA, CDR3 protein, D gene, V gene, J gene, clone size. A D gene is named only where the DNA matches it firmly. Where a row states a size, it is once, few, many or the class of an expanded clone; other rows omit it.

CDR3 DNA: TGTGCCAGCAGCGTAGCTGGGGTCACACCCAACTATGGCTACACCTTC
CDR3 protein: CASSVAGVTPNYGYTF
D gene: -
V gene: TRBV9
J gene: TRBJ1-2
clone size: -

CDR3 DNA: TGTGCCAGCAGAGACACAGGGGCAATCACAGATACGCAGTATTTT
CDR3 protein: CASRDTGAITDTQYF
D gene: TRBD1
V gene: TRBV6-4
J gene: TRBJ2-3
clone size: few

CDR3 DNA: TGTGCCAGCAGTTTATTCGGGGTCTACGAGCAGTACTTC
CDR3 protein: CASSLFGVYEQYF
D gene: -
V gene: TRBV12-3/TRBV12-4
J gene: TRBJ2-7
clone size: many

CDR3 DNA: TGCAGCGTTGAAGGCGGGAGGGCCATAGAGACCCAGTACTTC
CDR3 protein: CSVEGGRAIETQYF
D gene: TRBD2
V gene: TRBV29-1
J gene: TRBJ2-5
clone size: few

CDR3 DNA: TGCGCCAGCAGCCTCGGGGTCCTCTATGGCTACACCTTC
CDR3 protein: CASSLGVLYGYTF
D gene: -
V gene: TRBV5-1
J gene: TRBJ1-2
clone size: few

CDR3 DNA: TGCAGTGCCGGCGCCGGGACGGAAAACTATGGCTACACCTTC
CDR3 protein: CSAGAGTENYGYTF
D gene: -
V gene: TRBV20-1
J gene: TRBJ1-2
clone size: -

CDR3 DNA: TGTGCCAGCAGCTCGACGGGGCTCACGGTCTACAATGAGCAGTTCTTC
CDR3 protein: CASSSTGLTVYNEQFF
D gene: -
V gene: TRBV7-9
J gene: TRBJ2-1
clone size: once

CDR3 DNA: TGTGCCAGCAGTTGGGACGTGACTAGCGTGCACAATGAGCAGTTCTTC
CDR3 protein: CASSWDVTSVHNEQFF
D gene: TRBD2
V gene: TRBV27
J gene: TRBJ2-1
clone size: few

CDR3 DNA: TGCAGCGTTGATGGACAGAGGAACACTGAAGCTTTCTTT
CDR3 protein: CSVDGQRNTEAFF
D gene: -
V gene: TRBV29-1
J gene: TRBJ1-1
clone size: once

CDR3 DNA: TGTGCCAGCAGCCGTAGCGCGGGGGGTCAGGAGCAGTTCTTC
CDR3 protein: CASSRSAGGQEQFF
D gene: TRBD2
V gene: TRBV6-1
J gene: TRBJ2-1
clone size: few

CDR3 DNA: TGTGCCAGCAGCTTAGGTTTATTTGTGGCGGGAGTCCGGGATACGCAGTATTTT
CDR3 protein: CASSLGLFVAGVRDTQYF
D gene: TRBD2
V gene: TRBV7-8
J gene: TRBJ2-3
clone size: few

CDR3 DNA: TGTGCCACCAGCAGAAGTCACCTGGACAGGTCGAGCTCCTACGAGCAGTACTTC
CDR3 protein: CATSRSHLDRSSSYEQYF
D gene: TRBD1
V gene: TRBV15
J gene: TRBJ2-7
clone size: many

CDR3 DNA: TGTGCCAGCAGCTTAGAGACAGGGGTAAGAACTGAAGCTTTCTTT
CDR3 protein: CASSLETGVRTEAFF
D gene: TRBD1
V gene: TRBV7-9
J gene: TRBJ1-1
clone size: many

CDR3 DNA: TGCAGTGCTAGGAGGGGTGCTAACTATGGCTACACCTTC
CDR3 protein: CSARRGANYGYTF
D gene: -
V gene: TRBV20-1
J gene: TRBJ1-2
clone size: few

CDR3 DNA: TGTGCCAGCAGTTTAGTGGGCGACTACACCTTC
CDR3 protein: CASSLVGDYTF
D gene: -
V gene: TRBV12-3/TRBV12-4
J gene: TRBJ1-2
clone size: -

CDR3 DNA: TGTGCCAGCCGAGACAGCAATGAGCAGTTCTTC
CDR3 protein: CASRDSNEQFF
D gene: -
V gene: TRBV3-1
J gene: TRBJ2-1
clone size: few

CDR3 DNA: TGTGCCAGCAGTGGACAGGGGGCCGGCACCGGGGAGCTGTTTTTT
CDR3 protein: CASSGQGAGTGELFF
D gene: TRBD1
V gene: TRBV12-3/TRBV12-4
J gene: TRBJ2-2
clone size: -

CDR3 DNA: TGTGCCAGCAGTCGCCGTCAGGGTTTTGGGGCCAACGTCCTGACTTTC
CDR3 protein: CASSRRQGFGANVLTF
D gene: -
V gene: TRBV6-1
J gene: TRBJ2-6
clone size: many

CDR3 DNA: TGTGCCAGCAGCTCCTCAACAGAGACCCAGTACTTC
CDR3 protein: CASSSSTETQYF
D gene: -
V gene: TRBV7-2
J gene: TRBJ2-5
clone size: few

CDR3 DNA: TGCGCCAGCAGCTTATTGGCTAGCGGAAACTACGAGCAGTACTTC
CDR3 protein: CASSLLASGNYEQYF
D gene: TRBD2
V gene: TRBV5-1
J gene: TRBJ2-7
clone size: -

CDR3 DNA: TGCGCCAGCAGCTATGGACAGGGTCCGAACACCGGGGAGCTGTTTTTT
CDR3 protein: CASSYGQGPNTGELFF
D gene: TRBD1
V gene: TRBV4-1
J gene: TRBJ2-2
clone size: few

CDR3 DNA: TGTGCCAGCAGTTCATCTCGGGGTCCAGGAAACACCATATATTTT
CDR3 protein: CASSSSRGPGNTIYF
D gene: -
V gene: TRBV6-2/TRBV6-3
J gene: TRBJ1-3
clone size: many

CDR3 DNA: TGTGCCAGCAGTAGAGAGGGAGGGTCCCAAGAGACCCAGTACTTC
CDR3 protein: CASSREGGSQETQYF
D gene: TRBD2
V gene: TRBV28
J gene: TRBJ2-5
clone size: few

CDR3 DNA: TGCGCCAGCAGCTTGGAGGGGATCGAGCAGTACTTC
CDR3 protein: CASSLEGIEQYF
D gene: -
V gene: TRBV5-1
J gene: TRBJ2-7
clone size: many

CDR3 DNA: TGCAGTGCTAGCTTATACTGGACTAGCGGGAGACCCTCAGACCACAATGAGCAGTTCTTC
CDR3 protein: CSASLYWTSGRPSDHNEQFF
D gene: TRBD2
V gene: TRBV20-1
J gene: TRBJ2-1
clone size: -

CDR3 DNA: TGTGCCAGCAGCCTCGGCCAGGGGAAGTCTCAGCAGTACTTC
CDR3 protein: CASSLGQGKSQQYF
D gene: -
V gene: TRBV7-6
J gene: TRBJ2-7
clone size: few

CDR3 DNA: TGCGCCAGCAGCTTGGGGCTTCGGACAGCCACCACAGATACGCAGTATTTT
CDR3 protein: CASSLGLRTATTDTQYF
D gene: -
V gene: TRBV5-1
J gene: TRBJ2-3
clone size: few

CDR3 DNA: TGCGCCAGCAGCCAATCGCCCGGGCCAGAGCACATTCAGTACTTC
CDR3 protein: CASSQSPGPEHIQYF
D gene: -
V gene: TRBV4-3
J gene: TRBJ2-4
clone size: many

CDR3 DNA: TGTGCCAGCAGTCCAACTAGCGGGGGGCTCTCCTACGAGCAGTACTTC
CDR3 protein: CASSPTSGGLSYEQYF
D gene: TRBD2
V gene: TRBV3-1
J gene: TRBJ2-7
clone size: -

CDR3 DNA: TGTGCCAGCAAGCCAATTAGCACAGATACGCAGTATTTT
CDR3 protein: CASKPISTDTQYF
D gene: -
V gene: TRBV9
J gene: TRBJ2-3
clone size: many

CDR3 DNA: TGTGCCAGCAGTTACATCGGTTCTTACGAGCAGTACTTC
CDR3 protein: CASSYIGSYEQYF
D gene: -
V gene: TRBV6-5
J gene: TRBJ2-7
clone size: many

CDR3 DNA: TGTGCCAGCAGCTTAGAGGGCAGCCCCAGCACTGAAGCTTTCTTT
CDR3 protein: CASSLEGSPSTEAFF
D gene: -
V gene: TRBV7-9
J gene: TRBJ1-1
clone size: -

CDR3 DNA: TGTGCCAGCAGTTTAATAGCGGGGGGTATACAAGAGACCCAGTACTTC
CDR3 protein: CASSLIAGGIQETQYF
D gene: TRBD2
V gene: TRBV12-3/TRBV12-4
J gene: TRBJ2-5
clone size: -

CDR3 DNA: TGTGCCAGCAGTTCCACAGGGGTAGAACTGTTTTTT
CDR3 protein: CASSSTGVELFF
D gene: TRBD1
V gene: TRBV6-5
J gene: TRBJ1-4
clone size: few

CDR3 DNA: TGTGCCAGTAGCCGATCGAGGTTTCCCGAGGGCACAGATACGCAGTATTTT
CDR3 protein: CASSRSRFPEGTDTQYF
D gene: -
V gene: TRBV19
J gene: TRBJ2-3
clone size: -

CDR3 DNA: TGCGCCAGCAGCCAAGATGCCAGGGAGCCCTACGAGCAGTACTTC
CDR3 protein: CASSQDAREPYEQYF
D gene: -
V gene: TRBV4-3
J gene: TRBJ2-7
clone size: -

CDR3 DNA: TGCGCCAGCAGCTTGGGGGACAGGGAGGCCGATGAGCAGTTCTTC
CDR3 protein: CASSLGDREADEQFF
D gene: TRBD1
V gene: TRBV5-1
J gene: TRBJ2-1
clone size: many

CDR3 DNA: TGTGCCACCAGTGATTCGCCGCCGGGTACAGATACGCAGTATTTT
CDR3 protein: CATSDSPPGTDTQYF
D gene: -
V gene: TRBV24-1
J gene: TRBJ2-3
clone size: -

CDR3 DNA: TGTGCCACCAGCGTCACTCGGTCAGCGAGGGGTACAGATACGCAGTATTTT
CDR3 protein: CATSVTRSARGTDTQYF
D gene: -
V gene: TRBV15
J gene: TRBJ2-3
clone size: many

CDR3 DNA: TGTGCCAGCAGTTTATACAGGGAAGGTCAGCCCCAGCATTTT
CDR3 protein: CASSLYREGQPQHF
D gene: -
V gene: TRBV28
J gene: TRBJ1-5
clone size: few

CDR3 DNA: TGTGCCAGCAGTTTTCAGGGGGCTAGCGGGATCTACGAGCAGTACTTC
CDR3 protein: CASSFQGASGIYEQYF
D gene: -
V gene: TRBV12-3/TRBV12-4
J gene: TRBJ2-7
clone size: many

CDR3 DNA: TGCGCCAGCAGCCGGACTAGCGGGCGCTTAAACATTCAGTACTTC
CDR3 protein: CASSRTSGRLNIQYF
D gene: TRBD2
V gene: TRBV5-1
J gene: TRBJ2-4
clone size: few

CDR3 DNA: TGTGCCAGCAGTAGATTCGGACTGGAAGAGACCCAGTACTTC
CDR3 protein: CASSRFGLEETQYF
D gene: -
V gene: TRBV12-3/TRBV12-4
J gene: TRBJ2-5
clone size: -

CDR3 DNA: TGTGCCAGCATTAGGGACTGGGAGTCCTACGAGCAGTACTTC
CDR3 protein: CASIRDWESYEQYF
D gene: -
V gene: TRBV6-2/TRBV6-3
J gene: TRBJ2-7
clone size: many